These 25 T cell receptor beta chains were sequenced from one sample in a study of T cells in women clearing cervical HPV infection. Here immunoSEQ multiplex PCR was the method, and the copy in TCRdb shows in-frame clones only, minus some. The sample's table shows about 46,000 clones. The specimen was blood buffy coat. Receptors were obtained from a woman between 18 and 70 years old with a cervical HPV16 infection that either progressed to CIN3+ or cleared (not recorded which).

Turning to this clone: The CDR3 goes on 3 residues after the read ends, and that part is filled in from the germline J gene. V and J are TRBV5-4 and TRBJ2-3; 7 bases line up with TRBD2. The CDR3 covers 15 residues. J was trimmed by 4 bases and V by 3 bases; bases with no gene match: 8. Germline V gene data show CDR1 as SGHNT and CDR2 as YYREEE (reference sequence). Here the CDR3 reads CASSYTGTMADTQYF. The covered CDR3 bases are TGTGCCAGCAGCTACACCGGGACTATGGCAGATACG.

Notes on this clone: The CDR3 is cut off 3 residues early in the read; its end comes from the germline J gene. V gene TRBV5-1 combines with J gene TRBJ2-1; D possibly corresponds to TRBD2 (6 bases). Trimming left V 0 bases short and J 8 bases short, with 12 bases between. Germline lookup yields CDR1 SGHRS and CDR2 YFSETQ. This CDR3 region has 14 residues. CDR3 loop: CASSLGPGVDEQFF. The covered CDR3 bases are TGCGCCAGCAGCTTGGGCCCGGGGGTGGATGAG.

Of note for this clone: The read stops 3 residues short of the end of the CDR3; the missing end is completed from the germline J gene. The rearrangement joins TRBV2 to TRBJ1-1; 8 nucleotides agree with TRBD1. Germline CDR1 is SNHLY and CDR2 is FYNNEI. The CDR3 extends over 12 amino acids. The CDR3 loop reads CASRNLDRDAFF. CDR3 DNA, as far as it was read: TGTGCCAGCAGGAATTTGGACAGGGAC. Combining the CDR3 with reference TRBV2 and TRBJ1-1 gives the whole variable domain EPEVTQTPSHQVTQMGQEVILRCVPISNHLYFYWYRQILGQKVEFLVSFYNNEISEKSEIFDDQFSVERPDGSNFTLKIRSTKLEDSAMYFCASRNLDRDAFFGQGTRLTVV.

As regards this clone: The read ends 3 residues early relative to the CDR3; the germline J gene fills the gap. The chain uses TRBV30 and TRBJ2-3; D may be TRBD2 (5 bases). Germline assignment: CDR1 GTSNPN and CDR2 SVGIG (reference sequence). This CDR3 comprises 12 residues. CDR3 loop: CAFRGRRETQYF. The sequenced CDR3 bases are TGTGCCTTCCGGGGAAGAAGGGAGACG.

To note about this clone: The junction differs from germline at one of its ends, possibly a read error. The CDR3 extends 3 residues past the end of the read, so its final part is completed from the germline J gene. Other DNA sequences in the same sample also yield this CDR3. The chain has TRBV7-8 and TRBJ1-3; a weak D match, TRBD1 (6 bases). CDR1 SGHVS and CDR2 FQNEAQ come from the germline V gene. The CDR3 runs to 14 residues. CDR3 bases read: TGTGCCAGCAGCTTGGGGGCGGCTGGAAACACG. This gives the protein CASSLGAAGNT. The entire CDR3 protein reads CASSLGAAGNTIYF. Looking up the rest from reference TRBV7-8 and TRBJ1-3 gives the full variable domain: GAGVSQSPRYKVAKRGQDVALRCDPISGHVSLFWYQQALGQGPEFLTYFQNEAQLDKSGLPSDRFFAERPEGSVSTLKIQRTQQEDSAVYLCASSLGAAGNTIYFGEGSWLTVV.

As for this clone: The read falls 3 residues short of the CDR3 end, and the missing part is taken from the germline J gene. J is TRBJ2-7 and V is TRBV29-1; the D gene is possibly TRBD2 (5 bases). The CDR3 extends over 13 amino acids. The V and J ends lost 6 bases and 6 bases respectively, with 18 bases between them. Germline CDR1 is SQVTM and CDR2 is ANQGSEA. The CDR3 spells CSVLKPGVIEQYF. CDR3 DNA, as far as it was read: TGCAGCGTCCTGAAGCCCGGGGTTATCGAG.

For this clone: The read halts 3 residues ahead of the CDR3 end, with the missing end drawn from the germline J gene. The chain uses TRBV7-6 and TRBJ2-1, with unresolved D. CDR1 and CDR2 from the germline V gene are SGHVS and FNYEAQ. Trimming cost V 4 bases and J 5 bases, with 9 bases left between them. This CDR3 has 13 residues. The CDR3 protein is CASSSLTDNEQFF. The CDR3 bases that were read are TGTGCCAGCAGCTCCCTGACTGACAATGAG. The full variable domain, with the rest looked up from reference TRBV7-6 and TRBJ2-1, is GAGVSQSPRYKVTKRGQDVALRCDPISGHVSLYWYRQALGQGPEFLTYFNYEAQQDKSGLPNDRFSAERPEGSISTLTIQRTEQRDSAMYRCASSSLTDNEQFFGPGTRLTVL.

With respect to this clone: The read ends 3 residues shy of where the CDR3 ends; the end is completed using the germline J gene. Other nucleotide sequences in the sample specify the same CDR3. The gene calls are TRBV7-3 and TRBJ1-2; tentative D call: TRBD1 (6 bases). The CDR3 extends over 15 amino acids. CDR1 SGHTA and CDR2 FQGTGA come from the germline V gene. The chain's CDR3 is CASSIGMGRGEGYTF. CDR3 bases read: TGTGCCAGCTCAATTGGGATGGGCAGGGGAGAGGGT.

As for this clone: Coverage ceases 3 residues before the CDR3 finishes, and the germline J gene fills in the end. The chain employs TRBV18 and TRBJ2-3; D may be TRBD1 (5 bases). Trimming removed 1 base at V and 0 bases at J, with 8 bases between. The germline CDR1 and CDR2 sequences are KGHSH and LQKENI. This CDR3 is built from 15 residues. The CDR3 sequence: CASSPLTASTDTQYF. The DNA read from the CDR3 is TGTGCCAGCTCACCACTGACAGCTAGCACAGATACG.

As for this clone: The CDR3 is cut off 3 residues early in the read; its end comes from the germline J gene. V usage is TRBV7-3 and J usage is TRBJ2-1; a possible D gene is TRBD1 (6 bases). V was pared by 2 bases and J by 4 bases, with 6 bases between. This CDR3 contains 13 residues. Germline-derived CDR1 and CDR2 are SGHTA and FQGTGA. Incomplete CDR3 DNA: TGTGCCAGCAGCTTAGGGACATACAATGAG. The encoded protein is CASSLGTYNE. The whole CDR3 sequence reads CASSLGTYNEQFF.

Comment on this clone: The read gets to within 3 residues of the CDR3 end, and the germline J gene fills in the rest. V gene TRBV19 combines with J gene TRBJ1-4; 9 nucleotides agree with TRBD1. The germline V gene has CDR1 LNHDA and CDR2 SQIVND (reference sequence). Trimming cost V 3 bases and J 7 bases; bases outside gene matches: 6. The CDR3 sequence is 15 residues long. The CDR3 DNA, read in part, is TGTGCCAGTAGTATGCCCGGACAGGGGATTGAAAAA. It specifies CASSMPGQGIEK. The complete CDR3 sequence is CASSMPGQGIEKLFF. The full variable domain, rest sourced from reference TRBV19 and TRBJ1-4, is DGGITQSPKYLFRKEGQNVTLSCEQNLNHDAMYWYRQDPGQGLRLIYYSQIVNDFQKGDIAEGYSVSREKKESFPLTVTSAQKNPTAFYLCASSMPGQGIEKLFFGSGTQLSVL.

Turning to this clone: The read finishes 3 residues shy of the CDR3 end, and the germline J gene is used to complete it. The chain is built from TRBV5-1 and TRBJ2-4; maybe TRBD1 (6 bases). Trimming took off 0 bases at V and 6 bases at J, with 16 bases between the two ends. CDR3 length equals 16 residues. Germline assignment: CDR1 SGHRS and CDR2 YFSETQ. CDR3 sequence reads: CASSLGTERRGNIQYF. The sequenced part of the CDR3 DNA is TGCGCCAGCAGCTTGGGGACGGAACGCAGGGGAAACATT.

As concerns this clone: Sequencing ends 3 residues short of the CDR3 end; the germline J gene provides the rest. The chain employs TRBV7-9 and TRBJ2-7; 12 bases fit TRBD1. Germline V gives CDR1 SEHNR, CDR2 FQNEAQ (reference sequence). V lost 2 bases and J lost 5; bases outside the gene matches: 4. CDR3 size: 15 residues. The CDR3 spells CASSLFGTGGDEQYF. The sequenced part of the CDR3 DNA is TGTGCCAGCAGCTTATTTGGGACAGGGGGCGACGAG.

On this clone: The read finishes 3 residues shy of the CDR3 end, and the germline J gene is used to complete it. This chain joins TRBV7-6 and TRBJ1-6, with TRBD1 as a possible D gene (6 bases). CDR3 size: 16 residues. Germline lookup yields CDR1 SGHVS and CDR2 FNYEAQ. The V end was cut by 4 bases, the J end by 8 bases, with 18 bases between. CDR3 DNA (partial): TGTGCCAGCAGCTCCAGTGGGGGGGCGCGGGATTCACCC. This gives the protein CASSSSGGARDSP. The complete CDR3 protein is CASSSSGGARDSPLHF.

For this clone: The CDR3 extends 3 residues past the end of the read, so its final part is completed from the germline J gene. This chain connects TRBV20-1 to TRBJ2-7; 7 nucleotides match TRBD1. The CDR3 covers 13 residues. V lost 0 bases, J lost 2 bases, and 1 base stayed unmatched. CDR1 is DFQATT and CDR2 is SNEGSKA in the germline V gene (reference sequence). CDR3 DNA, as far as it was read: TGCAGTGCTAGAGACAGGGGGACCTACGAG. This translates into CSARDRGTYE. The full-length CDR3 reads as CSARDRGTYEQYF.

With regard to this clone: The sequenced fragment ends 3 residues before the CDR3 boundary, so the rest is inferred from the germline J gene. The V gene is TRBV7-8, the J gene TRBJ1-2; D not certain. This CDR3 spans 16 amino acids. Germline V gives CDR1 SGHVS, CDR2 FQNEAQ. The CDR3 bases that were read are TGTGCCAGCAGCTTAAAGGCCAGCCCGAGCACAGATACC. It yields the protein CASSLKASPSTDT. The entire CDR3 sequence reads CASSLKASPSTDTYTF. Looking up the rest from reference TRBV7-8 and TRBJ1-2 gives the full variable domain: GAGVSQSPRYKVAKRGQDVALRCDPISGHVSLFWYQQALGQGPEFLTYFQNEAQLDKSGLPSDRFFAERPEGSVSTLKIQRTQQEDSAVYLCASSLKASPSTDTYTFGSGTRLTVV.

In the case of this clone: With the read ending 3 residues before the CDR3 end, the germline J gene is used to fill in that end. This chain uses TRBV6-2 or TRBV6-3 with TRBJ2-7; D remains ambiguous. The CDR3 is 13 amino acids. Germline V gives CDR1 MNHEY, CDR2 SVGEGT. The V end was cut by 8 bases, the J end by 2 bases, with 13 bases between. Incomplete CDR3 DNA: TGTGCCAGCGTCTCATACGGTCCCTACGAG. Residues: CASVSYGPYE. The entire CDR3 protein reads CASVSYGPYEQYF.

As concerns this clone: The CDR3 goes on 3 residues after the read ends, and that part is filled in from the germline J gene. The chain carries TRBV7-9 and TRBJ1-5, with D possibly being TRBD1 (5 bases). The CDR3 covers 15 residues. The V gene lost 1 base and the J gene lost 7 bases, with 14 bases spanning the gap. Germline assignment: CDR1 SEHNR and CDR2 FQNEAQ (reference sequence). CDR3 DNA (partial): TGTGCCAGCAGCTTAGGTGGGGGGTCCTGGCAGCCC. Its protein is CASSLGGGSWQP. The whole CDR3 sequence is CASSLGGGSWQPQHF.

Concerning this clone itself: The read ends 3 residues before the CDR3 terminus; that terminus is restored from the germline J gene. The V and J genes are TRBV30 and TRBJ2-7, with D perhaps matching TRBD1 (5 bases). CDR1 is GTSNPN, CDR2 SVGIG, per germline (reference sequence). This CDR3 is built from 13 residues. The V and J ends lost 1 base and 5 bases respectively, with 12 bases between them. The CDR3 bases that were read are TGTGCCTGGAGTGCAGGGTTCCTCAACGAG. Its protein is CAWSAGFLNE. In full, the CDR3 is CAWSAGFLNEQYF.

A note on this clone: With the read ending 3 residues before the CDR3 end, the germline J gene is used to fill in that end. This sequence joins TRBV5-5 and TRBJ2-1; TRBD1 matches at 8 bases. Germline V gives CDR1 SGHKS, CDR2 YYEKEE (reference sequence). The CDR3 contains 13 residues. The V gene end was trimmed by 3 bases and the J gene end by 4 bases; junction bases not matched to a gene: 0. CDR3 DNA (partial): TGTGCCAGCAGCTGGACAGGGTACAATGAG. This encodes CASSWTGYNE. The whole CDR3 sequence is CASSWTGYNEQFF.

To note about this clone: The CDR3 is cut off 3 residues early in the read; its end comes from the germline J gene. The chain links TRBV19 to TRBJ1-2; D is possibly TRBD1 (5 bases). Germline V gene data show CDR1 as LNHDA and CDR2 as SQIVND (reference sequence). The CDR3 sequence is 16 residues long. CDR3 DNA (partial): TGTGCCAGTAGTATGGAGCGGGGGGTGTACCAAGAGACC. This encodes CASSMERGVYQET. Given in full, the CDR3 is CASSMERGVYQETYTF.

About this clone itself: The sequence runs out 3 residues before the end of the CDR3; the remainder is reconstructed from the germline J gene. This chain links TRBV30 with TRBJ1-4; D is unclear. CDR3 length: 13 amino acids. Trimming left V 0 bases short and J 10 bases short, with 12 bases between. Germline V CDR1 and CDR2: GTSNPN, SVGIG (reference sequence). The chain's CDR3 is CAWSVGGVGKLFF. The CDR3 bases that were read are TGTGCCTGGAGTGTTGGCGGGGTGGGAAAA.

Comment on this clone: The read falls 3 residues short of the CDR3 end, and the missing part is taken from the germline J gene. This chain links TRBV19 with TRBJ1-1, with 9 bases identical to TRBD1. The germline V gene encodes CDR1 LNHDA and CDR2 SQIVND (reference sequence). This CDR3 is 17 amino acids long. V was pared by 5 bases and J by 0 bases, with 10 bases of the junction left unmatched. The CDR3 bases that were read are TGTGCCAGTAGTGACCGGACAGGGGCGGCCGTGAACACTGAA. Translation: CASSDRTGAAVNTE. The whole CDR3 protein is CASSDRTGAAVNTEAFF. Variable domain in full (rest from reference TRBV19 and TRBJ1-1): DGGITQSPKYLFRKEGQNVTLSCEQNLNHDAMYWYRQDPGQGLRLIYYSQIVNDFQKGDIAEGYSVSREKKESFPLTVTSAQKNPTAFYLCASSDRTGAAVNTEAFFGQGTRLTVV.

Points on this clone: The DNA ends 3 residues before the CDR3 does, and the rest of the CDR3 is filled in from the germline J gene. The chain combines TRBV6-2 or TRBV6-3 with TRBJ1-1; no reliable D call. Trimming removed 2 bases from V and 5 bases from J, with 12 bases in between. The CDR3 consists of 14 residues. Germline CDR1 MNHEY, CDR2 SVGEGT. The CDR3 loop is CASSYIGLGTEAFF. The CDR3 bases that were read are TGTGCCAGCAGTTACATCGGACTGGGAACTGAA.

A word on this clone: Read sequence stops 3 residues before the CDR3 end, and the germline J gene provides the missing end. The J gene is TRBJ2-6, the V gene TRBV18, with 7 nucleotides matching TRBD1. J gave up 2 bases and V 0 bases, and 13 bases lay outside the gene matches. The CDR3 is 20 amino acids. Germline values: CDR1 KGHSH, CDR2 LQKENI. Incomplete CDR3 DNA: TGTGCCAGCTCACCACCGTTAGGGGACAGAGAGCCTACTGGGGCCAACGTC. Amino acids: CASSPPLGDREPTGANV. The entire CDR3 sequence reads CASSPPLGDREPTGANVLTF.